These T cell receptor beta chains were read from a single sample in a study of CD8+ T cells in alopecia areata. The repertoire was sequenced with immunoSEQ multiplex PCR; TCRdb's copy has only in-frame clones and lacks some. The sample holds some 190,000 clones, under 70% seen once. Specimen: CD4+ T cells sorted from blood, collected at roughly week 45, from a patient treated with tofacitinib. The receptors come from a human donor with alopecia areata. Each CDR3 is given with its conserved first and last residue. Each record gives: D gene, V gene, clone size, J gene, CDR3 protein, CDR3 DNA. The D gene is left open where the match is weak. Not every row has a clone size; where given, it reads once, few, many or a size class.

TRBD2	TRBV27	-	TRBJ2-1	CASRSLTSGGLNEQFF	TGTGCCAGCAGGTCCCTAACTAGCGGGGGTCTCAATGAGCAGTTCTTC
-	TRBV5-1	-	TRBJ1-1	CASSEREVNTEAFF	TGCGCCAGCAGCGAGCGGGAGGTGAACACTGAAGCTTTCTTT
-	TRBV30	-	TRBJ2-7	CAWSANTASSYEQYF	TGTGCCTGGAGTGCAAACACGGCAAGCTCCTACGAGCAGTACTTC
TRBD2	TRBV19	few	TRBJ2-1	CASTLTSGGHSLPYNEQFF	TGTGCCAGTACCCTGACTAGCGGGGGCCACTCCCTGCCATACAATGAGCAGTTCTTC
TRBD1	TRBV7-2	-	TRBJ2-7	CASSLAGQGYGQYF	TGTGCCAGCAGCTTAGCGGGACAGGGGTACGGGCAGTACTTC
-	TRBV15	few	TRBJ1-6	CATRDLRGAHGSPLHF	TGTGCCACCAGAGATCTCCGCGGGGCTCACGGTTCACCCCTCCACTTT
-	TRBV5-6	few	TRBJ2-4	CASSHPVGDIQYF	TGTGCCAGCAGCCACCCCGTGGGGGACATTCAGTACTTC
-	TRBV12-5	few	TRBJ1-1	CASGPFGNTEAFF	TGTGCTAGTGGTCCCTTCGGGAACACTGAAGCTTTCTTT
-	TRBV10-3	-	TRBJ2-7	CAISSLGETYEQYF	TGTGCCATCAGTTCCTTAGGGGAAACCTACGAGCAGTACTTC
-	TRBV29-1	few	TRBJ2-3	CSVRGRGSTDTQYF	TGCAGCGTTCGAGGACGGGGAAGCACAGATACGCAGTATTTT
-	TRBV6-5	-	TRBJ2-2	CASSYSWSSGELFF	TGTGCCAGCAGTTACTCGTGGTCCTCCGGGGAGCTGTTTTTT
TRBD1	TRBV7-2	once	TRBJ1-2	CASSPGQGVNYGYTF	TGTGCCAGCAGCCCCGGACAGGGCGTTAACTATGGCTACACCTTC
TRBD2	TRBV4-3	once	TRBJ2-3	CASSQDPAGGLVDTQYF	TGCGCCAGCAGCCAAGATCCAGCGGGGGGGCTGGTTGATACGCAGTATTTT
-	TRBV6-5	-	TRBJ1-4	CASSYSWGRAEKLFF	TGTGCCAGCAGTTACTCTTGGGGTCGGGCTGAAAAACTGTTTTTT
TRBD1	TRBV2	-	TRBJ1-5	CASSPGQGEGQPQHF	TGTGCCAGCAGTCCAGGACAGGGCGAGGGTCAGCCCCAGCATTTT
-	TRBV29-1	few	TRBJ2-5	CSVDRVSGTRWETQYF	TGCAGCGTTGACAGGGTTTCGGGAACCAGGTGGGAGACCCAGTACTTC
TRBD1	TRBV7-2	-	TRBJ1-2	CASSFRQGDGYTF	TGTGCCAGCAGCTTTAGACAGGGGGATGGCTACACCTTC
TRBD1	TRBV5-1	-	TRBJ1-6	CASSGTGVVNSPLHF	TGCGCCAGCTCGGGTACAGGGGTTGTGAATTCACCCCTCCACTTT
-	TRBV7-8	few	TRBJ2-3	CASSLFEPGVTDTQYF	TGTGCCAGCAGCTTATTTGAGCCAGGGGTAACAGATACGCAGTATTTT
-	TRBV19	-	TRBJ2-7	CASRIGHTRPYEQYF	TGTGCCAGTAGGATAGGGCACACCCGACCCTACGAGCAGTACTTC
-	TRBV29-1	-	TRBJ1-1	CSVELANWGTEAFF	TGCAGCGTTGAATTGGCTAATTGGGGCACTGAAGCTTTCTTT
TRBD1	TRBV5-1	-	TRBJ2-5	CASRRTGTQETQYF	TGCGCCAGCAGGCGGACAGGGACCCAAGAGACCCAGTACTTC
TRBD2	TRBV5-1	few	TRBJ2-1	CASSLDAGGQFNEQFF	TGCGCCAGCAGCTTGGACGCGGGGGGTCAATTCAATGAGCAGTTCTTC
-	TRBV7-2	-	TRBJ1-1	CASSFSGLTEAFF	TGTGCCAGCAGCTTCTCAGGGCTCACTGAAGCTTTCTTT
-	TRBV6-1	-	TRBJ2-3	CASTPQGGSPPAQYF	TGTGCCAGCACTCCTCAGGGGGGGTCTCCCCCGGCGCAGTATTTT
-	TRBV27	-	TRBJ1-6	CASSTVPMSSYNSPLHF	TGTGCCAGCTCAACGGTTCCCATGAGCTCCTATAATTCACCCCTCCACTTT
-	TRBV6-1	-	TRBJ1-1	CASSAGVGGTEAFF	TGTGCCAGCAGCGCAGGGGTAGGTGGCACTGAAGCTTTCTTT
-	TRBV5-1	-	TRBJ2-1	CASSSRGGGLGNEQFF	TGCGCCAGCAGCTCCCGTGGAGGGGGCTTGGGTAATGAGCAGTTCTTC
-	TRBV29-1	-	TRBJ2-1	CSVVPSSVGEQFF	TGCAGCGTTGTTCCGTCGTCAGTAGGTGAGCAGTTCTTC
TRBD1	TRBV27	-	TRBJ2-7	CASRRQGSYEQYF	TGTGCCAGCAGGAGACAGGGCTCCTACGAGCAGTACTTC
-	TRBV9	-	TRBJ2-4	CASSVAGSGDIQYF	TGTGCCAGCAGCGTAGCAGGGAGCGGAGACATTCAGTACTTC
-	TRBV19	-	TRBJ1-2	CASSSPQLRGYGYTF	TGTGCCAGTAGTTCACCCCAACTCCGGGGCTATGGCTACACCTTC
-	TRBV2	-	TRBJ1-5	CASSDSSRGAFQPQHF	TGTGCCAGCAGTGATTCCAGTCGGGGGGCATTTCAGCCCCAGCATTTT
-	TRBV30	-	TRBJ1-2	CAWSGTSGYGYTF	TGTGCCTGGAGTGGGACATCGGGCTATGGCTACACCTTC
-	TRBV29-1	-	TRBJ1-3	CSVGTGSSGNTIYF	TGCAGCGTCGGGACGGGAAGCTCTGGAAACACCATATATTTT
TRBD1	TRBV29-1	-	TRBJ1-6	CGVNTGGNSPLHF	TGCGGCGTCAACACAGGGGGGAATTCACCCCTCCACTTT
TRBD1	TRBV29-1	-	TRBJ1-1	CSAGTRGQLEAFF	TGCAGCGCCGGCACTCGGGGACAGTTAGAAGCTTTCTTT
TRBD1	TRBV5-1	few	TRBJ2-5	CASSGQGARETQYF	TGCGCCAGCAGCGGACAGGGGGCGCGAGAGACCCAGTACTTC
TRBD1	TRBV7-9	-	TRBJ2-7	CASRKSGTEYEQYF	TGTGCCAGCAGGAAATCCGGGACAGAGTACGAGCAGTACTTC
-	TRBV29-1	-	TRBJ2-1	CSVERPLSGEQFF	TGCAGCGTCGAACGCCCTCTTTCCGGAGAGCAGTTCTTC
TRBD1	TRBV29-1	-	TRBJ1-5	CSVVVTGVNQPQHF	TGCAGCGTTGTCGTGACAGGGGTAAATCAGCCCCAGCATTTT
TRBD2	TRBV30	few	TRBJ2-1	CAWSVGGEQFF	TGTGCCTGGAGTGTCGGGGGGGAGCAGTTCTTC
-	TRBV29-1	-	TRBJ1-5	CSVEDLFFIRQAHQPQHF	TGCAGCGTTGAAGATCTTTTTTTTATTAGGCAGGCACATCAGCCCCAGCATTTT
-	TRBV5-6	-	TRBJ2-1	CASSRQTRQYNNEQFF	TGTGCCAGCAGTCGCCAGACGCGCCAGTACAACAATGAGCAGTTCTTC
TRBD1	TRBV5-1	few	TRBJ1-5	CASSLGQGASQPQHF	TGCGCCAGCAGCCTGGGACAGGGGGCATCTCAGCCCCAGCATTTT
TRBD1	TRBV27	-	TRBJ2-7	CASSKQGLDEQYF	TGTGCCAGCAGCAAACAGGGGCTGGACGAGCAGTACTTC
-	TRBV14	many	TRBJ2-1	CASSQRTLAPNEQFF	TGTGCCAGCAGCCAGCGAACCCTAGCTCCCAATGAGCAGTTCTTC
-	TRBV30	-	TRBJ1-6	CAWTEGRGSPLHF	TGTGCCTGGACGGAGGGCCGGGGTTCACCCCTCCACTTT